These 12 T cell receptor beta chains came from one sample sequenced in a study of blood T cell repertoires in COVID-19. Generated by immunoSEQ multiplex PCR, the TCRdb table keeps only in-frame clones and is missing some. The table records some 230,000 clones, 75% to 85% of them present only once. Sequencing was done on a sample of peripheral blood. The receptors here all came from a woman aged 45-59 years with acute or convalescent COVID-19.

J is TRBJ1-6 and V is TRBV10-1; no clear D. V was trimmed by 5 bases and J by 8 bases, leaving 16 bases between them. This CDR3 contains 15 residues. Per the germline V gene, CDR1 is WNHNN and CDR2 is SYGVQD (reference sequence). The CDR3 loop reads CASSSGMTEDSPLHF. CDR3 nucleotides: TGCGCCAGCAGTTCCGGGATGACCGAAGATTCACCCCTCCACTTT.

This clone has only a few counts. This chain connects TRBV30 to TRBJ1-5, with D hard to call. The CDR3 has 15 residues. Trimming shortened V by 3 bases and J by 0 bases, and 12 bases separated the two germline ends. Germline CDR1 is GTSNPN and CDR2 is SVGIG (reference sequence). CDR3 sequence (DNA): TGTGCCTGGAGCCTAGAACGGGATAGCAATCAGCCCCAGCATTTT. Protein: CAWSLERDSNQPQHF.

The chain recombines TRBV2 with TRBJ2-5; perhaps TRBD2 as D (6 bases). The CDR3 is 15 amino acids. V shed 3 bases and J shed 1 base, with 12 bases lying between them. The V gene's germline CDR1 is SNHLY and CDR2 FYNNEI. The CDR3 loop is CASSEIGGSQETQYF. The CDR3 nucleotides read TGTGCCAGCAGTGAGATCGGGGGTTCCCAAGAGACCCAGTACTTC.

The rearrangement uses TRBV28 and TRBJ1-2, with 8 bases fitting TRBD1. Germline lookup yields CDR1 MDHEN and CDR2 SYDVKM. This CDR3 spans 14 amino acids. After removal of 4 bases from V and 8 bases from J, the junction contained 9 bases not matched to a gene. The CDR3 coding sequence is TGTGCCAGCAGTTCGACAGGGGCGTCAATAGGCTACACCTTC. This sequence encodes CASSSTGASIGYTF.

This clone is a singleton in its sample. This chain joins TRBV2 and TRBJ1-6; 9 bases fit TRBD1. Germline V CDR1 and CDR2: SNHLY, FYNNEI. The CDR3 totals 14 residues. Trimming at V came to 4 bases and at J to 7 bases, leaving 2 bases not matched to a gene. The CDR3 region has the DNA TGTGCCAGCAGTGTGGGACAGGGCAATTCACCCCTCCACTTT. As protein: CASSVGQGNSPLHF.

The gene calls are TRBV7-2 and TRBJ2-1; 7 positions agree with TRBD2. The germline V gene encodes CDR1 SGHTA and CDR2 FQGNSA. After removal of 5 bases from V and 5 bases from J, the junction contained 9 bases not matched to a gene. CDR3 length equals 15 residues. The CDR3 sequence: CASSKGASGNNEQFF. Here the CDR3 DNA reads TGTGCCAGCAGCAAAGGTGCTAGCGGAAACAATGAGCAGTTCTTC.

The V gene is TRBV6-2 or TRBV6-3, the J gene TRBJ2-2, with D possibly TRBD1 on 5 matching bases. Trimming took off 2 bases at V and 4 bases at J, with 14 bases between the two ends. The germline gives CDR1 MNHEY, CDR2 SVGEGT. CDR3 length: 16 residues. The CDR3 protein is CASSYQLPGLTGELFF. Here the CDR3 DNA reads TGTGCCAGCAGTTACCAACTACCAGGGCTCACCGGGGAGCTGTTTTTT.

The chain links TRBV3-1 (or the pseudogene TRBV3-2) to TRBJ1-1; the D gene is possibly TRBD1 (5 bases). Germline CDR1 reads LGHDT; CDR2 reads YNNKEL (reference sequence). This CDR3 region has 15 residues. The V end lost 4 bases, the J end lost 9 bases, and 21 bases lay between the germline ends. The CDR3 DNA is TGTGCCAGCAGCCCCACGATAGGGGCCCCCGTTCAAGCTTTCTTT. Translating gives CASSPTIGAPVQAFF.

CDR3 bases: TGTGCCAGCAGCTATGGGACTAGCGGTGCCTACGAGCAGTACTTC. Protein sequence: CASSYGTSGAYEQYF. The V gene is TRBV7-3, the J gene TRBJ2-7; 11 bases fit TRBD2. The CDR3 sequence is 15 residues long. The J segment lost 2 bases and the V segment lost 4 bases, leaving 4 bases of the junction unmatched. Germline CDR1 reads SGHTA; CDR2 reads FQGTGA.

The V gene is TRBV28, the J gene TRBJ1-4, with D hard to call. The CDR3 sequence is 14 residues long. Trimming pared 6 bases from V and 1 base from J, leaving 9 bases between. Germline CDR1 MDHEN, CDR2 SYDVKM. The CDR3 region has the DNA TGTGCCAGCAGCGCACACATAACTAATGAAAAACTGTTTTTT. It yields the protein CASSAHITNEKLFF.

The CDR3 DNA follows: TGTGCCAGCAGTTATCGACAGTCTATATACGAGCAGTACTTC. Its translation is CASSYRQSIYEQYF. The V and J genes are TRBV6-2 or TRBV6-3 and TRBJ2-7; TRBD1 is a possible D gene (5 bases). Germline CDR1 and CDR2: MNHEY and SVGEGT. This CDR3 is 14 amino acids long. V was cut by 3 bases and J by 4 bases, with 13 bases left in between.

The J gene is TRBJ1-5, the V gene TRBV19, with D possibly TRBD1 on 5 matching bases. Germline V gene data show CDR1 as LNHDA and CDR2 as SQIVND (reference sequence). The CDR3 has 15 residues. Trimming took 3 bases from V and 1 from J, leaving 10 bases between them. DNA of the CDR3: TGTGCCAGTAGTATGGGCAGGGCCAGCAATCAGCCCCAGCATTTT. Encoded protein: CASSMGRASNQPQHF.